Below are 29 T cell receptor beta chains sequenced from a single sample in a study of cytomegalovirus exposure and HLA in healthy donors. The PCR ran on 60 Vbeta and 13 Jbeta primers. Assay: immunoSEQ multiplex PCR; the TCRdb copy retains only in-frame clones and omits some. The sample contains more than 110,000 clones, 75% of which appear only once. Sequencing used PBMCs. These receptors were obtained from a man aged 30-40 years in good health and CMV-seronegative.

CDR3 protein: CASSYSLNTEAFF. CDR3 nucleotides: TGTGCCAGCAGTTACAGTTTGAACACTGAAGCTTTCTTT. The chain uses TRBV14 and TRBJ1-1; D is undetermined. Per germline, CDR1 SGHDN and CDR2 FVKESK. This CDR3 is built from 13 residues. Trimming shortened V by 6 bases and J by 0 bases, and 8 bases separated the two germline ends.

The chain carries TRBV7-2 and TRBJ1-1; perhaps TRBD1 as D (6 bases). V was clipped by 1 base and J by 0 bases, with 18 bases between them. Looked up from germline, CDR1 is SGHTA and CDR2 is FQGNSA. The length of the CDR3 is 18 residues. CDR3 in amino acids: CASSLGVGQGIMNTEAFF. The CDR3 DNA sequence: TGTGCCAGCAGCTTAGGGGTAGGGCAGGGGATTATGAACACTGAAGCTTTCTTT.

This rearrangement joins TRBV7-2 to TRBJ2-3; 7 positions match TRBD2. The CDR3 length is 14 residues. Germline V gene sequence: CDR1 SGHTA, CDR2 FQGNSA. J lost 4 bases, V lost 2 bases, and 3 bases had no gene match. The CDR3 nucleotides are TGTGCCAGCAGCTTAAGCCTAGCGGCAGATACGCAGTATTTT. This codes for CASSLSLAADTQYF.

The chain combines TRBV9 with TRBJ1-1; 10 positions match TRBD1. Per the germline V gene, CDR1 is SGDLS and CDR2 is YYNGEE. This CDR3 has 17 amino acids. The trim removed 3 bases at V and 2 bases at J, leaving 10 bases unmatched. CDR3 loop: CASSATPRTGGNTEAFF. In nucleotides, the CDR3 is TGTGCCAGCAGCGCCACGCCACGGACAGGGGGAAACACTGAAGCTTTCTTT.

This chain joins TRBV6-1 and TRBJ2-7; maybe TRBD1 (6 bases). V lost 7 bases to trimming and J lost 2 bases, with 12 bases between them. The germline V gene has CDR1 MNHNS and CDR2 SASEGT. The CDR3 covers 13 residues. In nucleotides, the CDR3 is TGTGCCAGCACCAAACAGGGTCCCTACGAGCAGTACTTC. The encoded protein is CASTKQGPYEQYF.

This clone was found a few times. The chain employs TRBV28 and TRBJ2-5, with 10 bases fitting TRBD1. The end of the DNA fits TRBJ2-7 better, so the J call may be wrong. This CDR3 is 15 amino acids long. CDR1 and CDR2 (germline): MDHEN, SYDVKM. The DNA of the CDR3 is TGTGCCAGCAGTAGGGGACAGGGGATCTCCTACGAGCAGTACTTC. It specifies CASSRGQGISYEQYF.

This rearrangement joins TRBV27 to TRBJ2-7; 9 nucleotides align to TRBD1. Germline assignment: CDR1 MNHEY and CDR2 SMNVEV (reference sequence). This CDR3 has 16 residues. V lost 4 bases to trimming and J lost 2 bases; unmatched junction nucleotides: 9. The CDR3 sequence: CASSSYTGTGPYEQYF. Written as DNA, the CDR3 is TGTGCCAGCAGTTCTTATACCGGGACAGGGCCCTACGAGCAGTACTTC.

The V call is TRBV7-2, the J call TRBJ2-5, with 9 bases lining up with TRBD2. The J segment lost 3 bases and the V segment lost 1 base, leaving 0 bases of the junction unmatched. The CDR3 runs 14 residues. Germline values: CDR1 SGHTA, CDR2 FQGNSA. In DNA form, the CDR3 reads TGTGCCAGCAGCTTAGGACTAGCGGAAGAGACCCAGTACTTC. Translating gives CASSLGLAEETQYF. The variable domain in full, completed from reference TRBV7-2 and TRBJ2-5, reads GAGVSQSPSNKVTEKGKDVELRCDPISGHTALYWYRQSLGQGLEFLIYFQGNSAPDKSGLPSDRFSAERTGGSVSTLTIQRTQQEDSAVYLCASSLGLAEETQYFGPGTRLLVL.

The rearrangement uses TRBV28 and TRBJ1-1; D is ambiguous. The ends were cut back, 3 bases at V and 3 bases at J, with 8 bases in the middle. Germline CDR1 reads MDHEN; CDR2 reads SYDVKM. The CDR3 contains 13 residues. The CDR3 reads CASSLSGYTEAFF. The CDR3 nucleotides read TGTGCCAGCAGTTTGTCCGGTTACACTGAAGCTTTCTTT.

V and J are TRBV2 and TRBJ1-3; no definite D call. CDR1 and CDR2 from the germline V gene are SNHLY and FYNNEI. V lost 1 base and J lost 4, with 8 bases in between. The length of the CDR3 is 14 residues. CDR3 loop: CASSEGWAGNTIYF. Written as DNA, the CDR3 is TGTGCCAGCAGTGAAGGATGGGCAGGAAACACCATATATTTT. Full variable domain (missing parts from reference TRBV2 and TRBJ1-3): EPEVTQTPSHQVTQMGQEVILRCVPISNHLYFYWYRQILGQKVEFLVSFYNNEISEKSEIFDDQFSVERPDGSNFTLKIRSTKLEDSAMYFCASSEGWAGNTIYFGEGSWLTVV.

CDR3 in amino acids: CASSLSGLLGQTYGYTF. CDR3 sequence (DNA): TGTGCCAGCAGCTTAAGCGGCCTGCTGGGACAGACCTATGGCTACACCTTC. V is TRBV7-3 and J is TRBJ1-2, with 7 bases that match TRBD1. Unmatched junction bases numbered 12, after V lost 1 base and J lost 4 bases. The CDR3 length is 17 residues. Germline CDR1 is SGHTA and CDR2 is FQGTGA.

J is TRBJ2-7 and V is TRBV7-9; possible D gene TRBD1, 5 bases. This CDR3 comprises 14 residues. Trimming removed 2 bases from V and 3 bases from J, with 11 bases in between. From germline, CDR1 is SEHNR and CDR2 FQNEAQ (reference sequence). CDR3 DNA: TGTGCCAGCAGCTTAAGGCAGGGCCTCTACGAGCAGTACTTC. Encoded protein: CASSLRQGLYEQYF.

The V gene is TRBV19, the J gene TRBJ2-3, with D perhaps matching TRBD2 (5 bases). The CDR3 is made up of 15 amino acids. Trimming left V 3 bases short and J 1 base short, with 11 bases between. Germline lookup yields CDR1 LNHDA and CDR2 SQIVND (reference sequence). CDR3 sequence: CASSMGEGRTDTQYF. Written as DNA, the CDR3 is TGTGCCAGTAGTATGGGCGAGGGCCGCACAGATACGCAGTATTTT.

The chain links TRBV5-4 to TRBJ2-4; 8 bases line up with TRBD1. The V segment lost 7 bases and the J segment 4 bases; nucleotides outside the gene matches: 13. This CDR3 is built from 16 residues. Per the germline V gene, CDR1 is SGHNT and CDR2 is YYREEE (reference sequence). The DNA for the CDR3 is TGTGCCAGCTCCTCCTCCAGGGACAGGTCGAAAAACATTCAGTACTTC. It yields the protein CASSSSRDRSKNIQYF.

V usage is TRBV6-1 and J usage is TRBJ2-3, with D perhaps matching TRBD2 (5 bases). The V end was cut by 8 bases, the J end by 4 bases, with 13 bases between. The CDR3 loop spans 13 amino acids. The germline V gene has CDR1 MNHNS and CDR2 SASEGT. The CDR3 loop reads CASRITRADTQYF. CDR3 DNA: TGTGCCAGCCGGATAACTAGGGCAGATACGCAGTATTTT.

V gene TRBV19 combines with J gene TRBJ2-3; D gene unclear. CDR3 length: 13 residues. V dropped 5 bases and J dropped 4 bases, with 10 bases sitting between them. CDR1 is LNHDA and CDR2 is SQIVND in the germline V gene (reference sequence). The CDR3 DNA reads TGTGCCAGTAGTCCCCCCGGAGCAGATACGCAGTATTTT. Translation gives CASSPPGADTQYF.

CDR3 amino acids: CAGSKAGLGYTF. The CDR3 DNA is TGTGCCGGGTCTAAAGCAGGGCTCGGCTACACCTTC. The V call is TRBV30, the J call TRBJ1-2; D is possibly TRBD1 (5 bases). The CDR3 runs 12 residues. Between the trimmed V and J ends, which lost 8 bases and 8 bases, there was a span of 18 bases. Germline V CDR1 and CDR2: GTSNPN, SVGIG (reference sequence).

The chain combines TRBV30 with TRBJ2-5; TRBD1 agrees at 10 bases. The CDR3 is 15 amino acids. The V gene's germline CDR1 is GTSNPN and CDR2 SVGIG (reference sequence). With V trimmed by 5 bases and J by 4 bases, 10 bases remained unmatched. The CDR3 nucleotides read TGTGCCTGGGAGGGGGGGACAGGGGCGGTAGAGACCCAGTACTTC. Amino acids: CAWEGGTGAVETQYF.

V is TRBV9 and J is TRBJ2-3, with D possibly matching TRBD2 (7 bases). This CDR3 contains 18 residues. Germline CDR1 is SGDLS and CDR2 is YYNGEE. Trimming shortened V by 2 bases and J by 0 bases, and 19 bases separated the two germline ends. The CDR3 sequence is CASSVRREGGTSTDTQYF. In DNA, the CDR3 is TGTGCCAGCAGCGTCCGAAGGGAGGGGGGCACTAGCACAGATACGCAGTATTTT.

This clone has more than one count but fewer than ten. This chain links TRBV28 with TRBJ1-2; D gene uncertain. Germline CDR1 and CDR2: MDHEN and SYDVKM. The CDR3 covers 18 residues. Trimming stripped 3 bases from V and 0 bases from J, with 20 bases between. CDR3 DNA sequence: TGTGCCAGCAGTTTTGGGCGTTATGGGCCGGTTTCTAACTATGGCTACACCTTC. Translating it yields CASSFGRYGPVSNYGYTF.

The DNA of the CDR3 is TGTGCCAGCAGTTTACACAGGGCAGATACGCAGTATTTT. Amino acids: CASSLHRADTQYF. V and J are TRBV28 and TRBJ2-3; D might be TRBD1 (6 bases). This CDR3 spans 13 amino acids. Germline CDR1 is MDHEN and CDR2 is SYDVKM. V dropped 2 bases and J dropped 4 bases, with 7 bases sitting between them.

V and J are TRBV4-1 and TRBJ2-4; tentative D call: TRBD2 (5 bases). The germline gives CDR1 MGHRA, CDR2 YSYEKL. Trimming left V 0 bases short and J 12 bases short, with 15 bases between. This CDR3 is built from 14 residues. Here the CDR3 reads CASSQDPAAGSQYF. The DNA of the CDR3 is TGCGCCAGCAGCCAAGATCCGGCCGCGGGCAGTCAGTACTTC.

Comments on this clone: This sample includes further DNA sequences coding for the same CDR3. This chain connects TRBV27 to TRBJ1-6; no definite D call. Trimming removed 4 bases at V and 7 bases at J, with 2 bases between. Germline V lookup: CDR1 MNHEY, CDR2 SMNVEV (reference sequence). This CDR3 has 11 residues. CDR3 region: CASSSNSPLHF. CDR3 nucleotide sequence: TGTGCCAGCAGTTCAAATTCACCCCTCCACTTT.

This clone was counted between two and nine times. The chain has TRBV30 and TRBJ2-2, with D unresolved. V lost 0 bases and J 6 bases, leaving 5 bases between the germline ends. The CDR3 is 12 amino acids. In germline, CDR1 is GTSNPN, CDR2 SVGIG (reference sequence). Here the CDR3 reads CAWSVLSGELFF. The CDR3 nucleotides read TGTGCCTGGAGTGTACTATCCGGGGAGCTGTTTTTT. The full variable domain, in which reference TRBV30 and TRBJ2-2 provide the parts outside the CDR3, is SQTIHQWPATLVQPVGSPLSLECTVEGTSNPNLYWYRQAAGRGLQLLFYSVGIGQISSEVPQNLSASRPQDRQFILSSKKLLLSDSGFYLCAWSVLSGELFFGEGSRLTVL.

J is TRBJ2-3 and V is TRBV2, with D possibly being TRBD2 (5 bases). The germline V gene has CDR1 SNHLY and CDR2 FYNNEI. The CDR3 covers 13 residues. Between the trimmed V and J ends, which lost 7 bases and 5 bases, there was a span of 13 bases. Here the CDR3 reads CASTEGAVDTQYF. The CDR3, as DNA: TGTGCCAGCACTGAGGGAGCGGTAGATACGCAGTATTTT. The entire variable domain, with the rest obtained from reference TRBV2 and TRBJ2-3, is as follows: EPEVTQTPSHQVTQMGQEVILRCVPISNHLYFYWYRQILGQKVEFLVSFYNNEISEKSEIFDDQFSVERPDGSNFTLKIRSTKLEDSAMYFCASTEGAVDTQYFGPGTRLTVL.

V is TRBV6-1 and J is TRBJ1-2; tentative D call: TRBD1 (6 bases). The CDR3 length is 14 residues. V was clipped by 2 bases and J by 7 bases, with 14 bases between them. Germline V gene data show CDR1 as MNHNS and CDR2 as SASEGT. The CDR3 DNA sequence: TGTGCCAGCAGTGAACGGGGGGCGCAAAGTGGCTACACCTTC. Amino acids: CASSERGAQSGYTF.

The chain combines TRBV11-1 with TRBJ2-6; no definite D call. The germline V gene has CDR1 SGHAT and CDR2 FQDESV (reference sequence). The CDR3 is made up of 15 amino acids. V was pared by 1 base and J by 0 bases, with 4 bases between. CDR3 in amino acids: CASSLESSGANVLTF. The CDR3 coding sequence is TGTGCCAGCAGCTTAGAGAGCTCTGGGGCCAACGTCCTGACTTTC.

The chain is built from TRBV10-3 and TRBJ1-6; TRBD1 agrees at 8 bases. Germline V gene data show CDR1 as ENHRY and CDR2 as SYGVKD. CDR3 length equals 16 residues. The J segment lost 7 bases and the V segment lost 6 bases, leaving 11 bases of the junction unmatched. Here the CDR3 DNA reads TGTGCCATCAGCCGGGACAGGTTATATTTAAATTCACCCCTCCACTTT. Translating gives CAISRDRLYLNSPLHF.

This clone showed up just a few times. The chain uses TRBV28 and TRBJ1-5; 7 bases match TRBD1. V lost 10 bases, J lost 5 bases, and 5 bases stayed unmatched. Germline CDR1 and CDR2: MDHEN and SYDVKM. CDR3 length: 12 amino acids. CDR3 sequence (DNA): TGTGCCACATACAGGGGTGATCAGCCCCAGCATTTT. It yields the protein CATYRGDQPQHF.